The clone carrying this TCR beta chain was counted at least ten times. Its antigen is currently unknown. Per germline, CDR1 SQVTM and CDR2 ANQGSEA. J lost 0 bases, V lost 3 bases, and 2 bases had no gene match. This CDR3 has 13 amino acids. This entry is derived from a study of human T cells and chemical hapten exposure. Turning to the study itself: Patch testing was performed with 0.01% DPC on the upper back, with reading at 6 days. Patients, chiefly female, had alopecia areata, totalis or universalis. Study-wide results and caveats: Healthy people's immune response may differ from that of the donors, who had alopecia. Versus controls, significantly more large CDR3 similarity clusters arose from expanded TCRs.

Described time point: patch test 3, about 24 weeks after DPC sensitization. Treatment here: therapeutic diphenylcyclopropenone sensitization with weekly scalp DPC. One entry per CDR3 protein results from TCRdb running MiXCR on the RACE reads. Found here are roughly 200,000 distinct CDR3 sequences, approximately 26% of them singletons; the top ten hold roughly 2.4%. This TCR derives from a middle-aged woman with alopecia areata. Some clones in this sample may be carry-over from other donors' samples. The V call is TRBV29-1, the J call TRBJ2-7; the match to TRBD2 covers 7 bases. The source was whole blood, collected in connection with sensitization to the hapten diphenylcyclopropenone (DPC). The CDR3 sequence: CSVDSGNSYEQYF. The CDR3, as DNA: TGCAGCGTTGACAGCGGGAACTCCTACGAGCAGTACTTC.